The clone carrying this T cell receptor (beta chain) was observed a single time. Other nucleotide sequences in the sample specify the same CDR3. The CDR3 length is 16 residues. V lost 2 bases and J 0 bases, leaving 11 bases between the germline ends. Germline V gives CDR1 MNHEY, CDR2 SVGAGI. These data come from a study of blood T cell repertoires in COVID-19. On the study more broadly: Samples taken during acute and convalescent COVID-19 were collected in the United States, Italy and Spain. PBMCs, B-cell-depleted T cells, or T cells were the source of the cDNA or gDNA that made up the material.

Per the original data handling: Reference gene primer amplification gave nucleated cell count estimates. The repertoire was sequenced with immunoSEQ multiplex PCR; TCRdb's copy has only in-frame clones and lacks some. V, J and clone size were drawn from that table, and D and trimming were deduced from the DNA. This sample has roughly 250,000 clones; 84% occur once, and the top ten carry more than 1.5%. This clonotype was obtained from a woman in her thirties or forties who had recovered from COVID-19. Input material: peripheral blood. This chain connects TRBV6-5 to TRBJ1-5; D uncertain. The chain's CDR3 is CASSYGGLGSNQPQHF. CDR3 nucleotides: TGTGCCAGCAGTTACGGCGGTTTAGGTAGCAATCAGCCCCAGCATTTT.